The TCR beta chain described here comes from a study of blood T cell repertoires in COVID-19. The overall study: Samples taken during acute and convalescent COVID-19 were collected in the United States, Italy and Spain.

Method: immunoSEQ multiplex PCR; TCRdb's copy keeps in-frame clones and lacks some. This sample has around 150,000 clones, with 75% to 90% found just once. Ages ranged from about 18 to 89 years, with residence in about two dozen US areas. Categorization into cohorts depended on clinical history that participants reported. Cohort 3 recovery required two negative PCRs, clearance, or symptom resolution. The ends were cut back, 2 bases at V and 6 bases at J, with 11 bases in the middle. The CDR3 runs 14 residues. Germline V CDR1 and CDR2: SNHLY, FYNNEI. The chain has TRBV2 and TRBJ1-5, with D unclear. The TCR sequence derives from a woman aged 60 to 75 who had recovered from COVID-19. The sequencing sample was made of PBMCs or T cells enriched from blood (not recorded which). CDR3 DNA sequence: TGTGCCAGCAGTGAATTGGGCAGCGGTCAGCCCCAGCATTTT. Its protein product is CASSELGSGQPQHF.